Presented here are 18 T cell receptor beta chains from one specimen sequenced in a study of regulatory T cells in long-lasting Graves disease. The time point was: persistent/refractory GD, antithyroid drugs over 5 years with positive TRAb. PBMCs were the source of the RNA used for TCR sequencing. Libraries of TCR beta came from iRepertoire HTBI primers plus Arm-PCR of CDR3 regions. From the multiplex PCR reads, TCRdb called clonotypes with MiXCR, one entry per CDR3 protein. The sample has about 430,000 distinct CDR3 sequences; about 21% are singletons. Material: peripheral blood mononuclear cells (PBMCs), obtained when the disease was refractory, from a patient treated with antithyroid drugs. These receptors all stem from a female donor with Graves disease.

This clonotype was counted between two and nine times. The V and J genes are TRBV29-1 and TRBJ1-1, with unresolved D. CDR3 length: 11 residues. V was cut by 4 bases and J by 4 bases, with 7 bases left in between. Germline assignment: CDR1 SQVTM and CDR2 ANQGSEA. The CDR3 is CSVGRPTEAFF. In DNA form, the CDR3 reads TGCAGCGTTGGACGCCCCACTGAAGCTTTCTTT.

This clonotype was counted between two and nine times. V usage is TRBV28 and J usage is TRBJ2-1, with D tentatively TRBD2 (5 bases). Germline-derived CDR1 and CDR2 are MDHEN and SYDVKM. This CDR3 has 17 amino acids. V was cut by 0 bases and J by 0 bases, with 12 bases left in between. For the CDR3, the DNA is TGTGCCAGCAGTTTATGGGACTCCAGTCGCTCCTACAATGAGCAGTTCTTC. Protein: CASSLWDSSRSYNEQFF.

This clonotype has a handful of counts. This chain joins TRBV20-1 and TRBJ2-3; no clear D gene. V dropped 0 bases and J dropped 1 base, with 5 bases sitting between them. The CDR3 runs 13 residues. Germline V gives CDR1 DFQATT, CDR2 SNEGSKA (reference sequence). This CDR3 is CSAREPGTDTQYF. The CDR3 DNA follows: TGCAGTGCTAGAGAACCGGGCACAGATACGCAGTATTTT.

The chain carries TRBV20-1 and TRBJ2-7, with 8 bases aligning to TRBD2. Germline loops: CDR1 DFQATT, CDR2 SNEGSKA (reference sequence). Trimming cost V 5 bases and J 2 bases; bases outside gene matches: 5. The CDR3 runs to 13 residues. CDR3 coding DNA: TGCAGTGCTTCTAGCGGGCGAACCTACGAGCAGTACTTC. It codes for CSASSGRTYEQYF.

Remarks on this clonotype: A read error may produce the germline difference seen at one junction end. The chain employs TRBV27 and TRBJ2-5, with D possibly TRBD2 on 6 matching bases. The CDR3 totals 13 residues. Germline CDR1 is MNHEY and CDR2 is SMNVEV (reference sequence). The CDR3 sequence: CGSSLLGGETQYF. The CDR3 bases are TGTGGCAGCAGTTTATTGGGGGGAGAGACCCAGTACTTC.

This clonotype was observed at least ten times. The rearrangement joins TRBV27 to TRBJ2-4; 11 bases match TRBD2. CDR1 is MNHEY, CDR2 SMNVEV, per germline (reference sequence). V was pared by 5 bases and J by 5 bases, with 14 bases of the junction left unmatched. CDR3 size: 18 residues. CDR3 sequence: CASSPLSGRAVWENIQYF. CDR3 bases: TGTGCCAGCAGTCCCCTTAGCGGGAGGGCGGTTTGGGAAAACATTCAGTACTTC.

This clonotype was found many times. The chain has TRBV20-1 and TRBJ2-5, with D tentatively TRBD2 (5 bases). CDR3 length equals 14 residues. With 2 bases removed from V and 5 bases from J, the gap between germline ends came to 15 bases. The germline V gene has CDR1 DFQATT and CDR2 SNEGSKA (reference sequence). This chain's CDR3 is CSARKSGSGETQYF. The CDR3 DNA reads TGCAGTGCTAGAAAGAGCGGAAGTGGGGAGACCCAGTACTTC.

There are a few counts of this clonotype. This chain uses TRBV5-5 with TRBJ1-4; unclear D gene. Trimming took 2 bases from V and 5 from J, leaving 16 bases between them. CDR1 is SGHKS and CDR2 is YYEKEE in the germline V gene (reference sequence). This CDR3 is built from 16 residues. CDR3 protein: CASSFDKGPLNEKLFF. The CDR3 DNA reads TGTGCCAGCAGCTTCGACAAGGGTCCCCTCAATGAAAAACTGTTTTTT.

This clonotype has just a few counts. The gene calls are TRBV20-1 and TRBJ2-7; TRBD2 aligns across 7 bases. The length of the CDR3 is 12 residues. V lost 1 base to trimming and J lost 11 bases; unmatched junction nucleotides: 8. Germline CDR1 is DFQATT and CDR2 is SNEGSKA (reference sequence). DNA for the CDR3: TGCAGTGCTAGAGCCGTAGCGGGTTCTGAGTACTTC. It codes for CSARAVAGSEYF.

The chain employs TRBV7-2 and TRBJ2-7, with D possibly being TRBD2 (6 bases). Germline V gives CDR1 SGHTA, CDR2 FQGNSA. Trimming removed 7 bases from V and 2 bases from J, with 15 bases in between. The CDR3 contains 14 residues. The CDR3 DNA reads as TGTGCCAGCAACCATGGGACTGAAGCCTACGAGCAGTACTTC. It codes for CASNHGTEAYEQYF.

In this sample, this clonotype turned up a few times. The rearrangement joins TRBV5-1 to TRBJ2-7, with D possibly being TRBD1 (6 bases). V was shortened by 1 base and J by 2 bases, with 19 bases between the two germline ends. The CDR3 has 17 amino acids. The germline V gene has CDR1 SGHRS and CDR2 YFSETQ. CDR3 coding DNA: TGCGCCAGCAGCTTGCAACCGACAGGCCTAGGGGCCTACGAGCAGTACTTC. The encoded protein is CASSLQPTGLGAYEQYF.

This clonotype was recorded at least ten times. The chain employs TRBV20-1 and TRBJ2-2, with D possibly TRBD1 on 5 matching bases. In germline, CDR1 is DFQATT, CDR2 SNEGSKA (reference sequence). Trimming stripped 3 bases from V and 0 bases from J, with 5 bases between. There are 13 residues in the CDR3. The CDR3 DNA is TGCAGTGCTAGCAGGGCGAACACCGGGGAGCTGTTTTTT. It yields the protein CSASRANTGELFF.

Ten or more counts support this clonotype. The gene calls are TRBV20-1 and TRBJ1-2; 8 bases align to TRBD1. V was clipped by 0 bases and J by 6 bases; unmatched bases: 3. Germline V gene lookup returns CDR1 DFQATT and CDR2 SNEGSKA (reference sequence). This CDR3 is 13 amino acids long. Here the CDR3 reads CSAREAGGNGYTF. The CDR3 nucleotides are TGCAGTGCTAGAGAGGCAGGGGGCAATGGCTACACCTTC.

This clonotype has only a few counts. CDR3 nucleotide sequence: TGTGCCAGTAGTATTTCCTCAGTAAACACTGAAGCTTTCTTT. Protein product: CASSISSVNTEAFF. The genes are TRBV19 and TRBJ1-1, with D unresolved. The germline V gene has CDR1 LNHDA and CDR2 SQIVND (reference sequence). Deletions cut 3 bases from V and 2 bases from J, with 10 bases between. The CDR3 has 14 amino acids.

This clonotype has at least ten counts. The chain joins TRBV10-2 to TRBJ2-7; D remains ambiguous. Germline V gene sequence: CDR1 WSHSY, CDR2 SAAADI. The V end lost 7 bases, the J end lost 4 bases, and 14 bases lay between the germline ends. The CDR3 has 13 amino acids. The chain's CDR3 is CASKGGSVYEQYF. The CDR3 coding sequence is TGCGCCAGCAAGGGCGGATCGGTTTACGAGCAGTACTTC.

For the CDR3, the DNA is TGTGCCATCAGTGAGTCTGAACTAGCGGGAGGGCCCAGGTCCTACAATGAGCAGTTCTTC. This sequence encodes CAISESELAGGPRSYNEQFF. The chain joins TRBV10-3 to TRBJ2-1, with TRBD2 identical over 13 bases. The germline V gene has CDR1 ENHRY and CDR2 SYGVKD. V lost 0 bases and J lost 1; bases outside the gene matches: 9. The CDR3 sequence is 20 residues long.

This clonotype was found many times. The chain couples TRBV5-1 to TRBJ2-2; D call uncertain. With 0 bases removed from V and 6 bases from J, the gap between germline ends came to 9 bases. This CDR3 region has 14 residues. The germline CDR1 and CDR2 sequences are SGHRS and YFSETQ. The CDR3 DNA reads as TGCGCCAGCAGCTTGGGTAGGGCGGCCGGGGAGCTGTTTTTT. It is translated as CASSLGRAAGELFF.

The CDR3 sequence: CASSLSLGWTSLSEAFF. The CDR3 DNA reads TGTGCCAGCAGCTTAAGTTTAGGGTGGACAAGCCTCTCTGAAGCTTTCTTT. The chain recombines TRBV7-9 with TRBJ1-1, with D tentatively TRBD1 (5 bases). This CDR3 region has 17 residues. From germline, CDR1 is SEHNR and CDR2 FQNEAQ (reference sequence). V was trimmed by 2 bases and J by 6 bases, leaving 22 bases between them. The full variable domain, rest sourced from reference TRBV7-9 and TRBJ1-1, is DTGVSQNPRHKITKRGQNVTFRCDPISEHNRLYWYRQTLGQGPEFLTYFQNEAQLEKSRLLSDRFSAERPKGSFSTLEIQRTEQGDSAMYLCASSLSLGWTSLSEAFFGQGTRLTVV.